This TCR beta chain was sequenced for a study of a mutant IDH1 vaccine in newly diagnosed glioma (dated by TCRdb to about 2021). Broadly, across the study: Vaccination began 4-6 weeks after radiotherapy alone, or alongside temozolomide cycles in the chemotherapy-containing groups. Longitudinal TCRB deep sequencing was done for some 25 treated patients, wherever samples were available for exploratory analyses. The week-35 safety follow-up took place at visit V12, and the week-47 end of study took place at visit V13. The 32 treated patients were approximately 60% male and about 40% female, with a mean age of approximately 38 years. Six visits were used for peripheral blood collection: V03 (baseline), V05, V07, V10, V12 and V13. Prior to enrollment, standard therapy consisting of radiotherapy alone, temozolomide alone, or radiochemotherapy with temozolomide had been administered to patients, with the combination being received by most patients. Here is what the overall study found, with its caveats: Changes in the top peripheral T cell clonotypes picked up by TCRB sequencing did not appear to be linked to pseudoprogression. Vaccine-induced immune responses across multiple MHC alleles were detected in 80% to 95% of patients. According to the authors, sample limitations meant that analyses of patient blood samples could not be reproduced. Selection of PBMC samples for TCRB deep sequencing was based on availability.

The time point label corresponds to: week 35, safety follow-up. Each vaccine dose, consisting of 300 ug of a 20-mer mutant IDH1 peptide in Montanide, was administered subcutaneously with topical imiquimod. Across visits V03 through V10, patients got a total of eight vaccinations, given in weeks 1, 3, 5, 7, 11, 15, 19 and 23. All donors had newly diagnosed IDH1-mutant astrocytomas of WHO grade 3 or 4 that showed loss of nuclear ATRX. The samples were drawn from NOA16, a multicentre, single-arm, open-label phase I trial in Germany that tested a mutant IDH1 peptide vaccine in humans for the first time. Genomic DNA for TCRB sequencing was extracted from EDTA blood using the DNeasy Blood and Tissue Kit. In the case of this clone: Its antigen is not yet known. No quality values exist for individual bases; no much larger clone is one base distant.

Receptor amplification or capture employed the immunoSEQ multiplex PCR assay. Rearranged TCR beta chain sequences were amplified with the hsTCRB Kit following the manufacturer's protocol. Sequencing of TCRB libraries was carried out on an Illumina MiSeq. Per the source publication's procedure: The kit vendor's proprietary platform handled demultiplexing, trimming and gene mapping. Entries here come from immuneACCESS through TCRdb and include only in-frame sequences with V and J called. Some clones fail to appear in such tables; in the studies checked, an unresolved V gene covers under half of the shortfall, and the cause of the remainder is unknown. The D gene and trimming were derived from the DNA, and the V and J assignments and clone size from that table. The sample table contains tens of thousands of clones; only one count was recorded for 80% to 90% of them. Approximately 1.5% of the sample goes to the ten largest clones.

For CDR1 and CDR2, the germline V gene (reference sequence) lists LNHDA and SQIVND. V and J are truncated by 1 base and 2 bases respectively, leaving an intervening sequence of 10 bases. Measured from the cysteine to the phenylalanine, the CDR3 is 15 residues long. Of all the DNA, just the CDR3 is kept, 45 bases in frame from base 1. The chain is made from TRBV19 and TRBJ2-3; a tentative D match to TRBD2 spans 5 bases. The receptor comes from a man between 40 and 49 years old with glioma. Sequencing used PBMCs, obtained from a glioma patient whose treatment included an IDH1 peptide vaccine. In nucleotide form, the sequence is TGTGCCAGTAGTATAGGAGGGATTCTCACAGATACGCAGTATTTT. Translated, it reads CASSIGGILTDTQYF.